This is a list of T cell receptor beta chains from one sample in a study of blood T cell repertoires in COVID-19. The method was immunoSEQ multiplex PCR; TCRdb's version includes in-frame clones alone and lacks a portion of them. The table lists 70,000 or so clones, roughly nine tenths of them singletons. Sequenced sample: peripheral blood. The receptor source for this set is a human donor in a cohort sampled during active COVID-19. Both conserved end residues are part of each CDR3.

J gene	V gene	CDR3 protein
TRBJ2-3	TRBV27	CASSSPLRTDAQYF
TRBJ2-7	TRBV19	CASRQGVRSSYEQYF
TRBJ2-4	TRBV27	CASSLDRAGKNIQYF
TRBJ2-4	TRBV29-1	CSARTPGDIQYF
TRBJ2-2	TRBV7-2	CASSLVGDYTGELFF
TRBJ2-5	TRBV30	CAWSVRGLETQYF
TRBJ2-7	TRBV10-1	CASTQCYEQYF
TRBJ2-2	TRBV7-9	CASSFRAGGNTGELFF
TRBJ2-1	TRBV7-2	CASSLGRLAGDNEQFF
TRBJ2-7	TRBV7-9	CASSFLQGNEQYF
TRBJ1-2	TRBV2	CASSVDGLYGYTF
TRBJ1-2	TRBV6-6	CASSYQGMDGYTF
TRBJ2-3	TRBV5-6	CASSLGGMQYF
TRBJ2-3	TRBV29-1	CSVTSGTSTDTQYF
TRBJ2-5	TRBV28	CASSLGLAGHIQETQYF
TRBJ1-4	TRBV7-9	CASRSMANEKLFF
TRBJ2-3	TRBV7-9	CASSSTTKSWSQYF
TRBJ2-5	TRBV4-2	CASSHSQGKETQYF
TRBJ2-1	TRBV24-1	CATSADRGRSYNEQFF
TRBJ2-2	TRBV11-2	CASSLDLVSDRDTGELFF
TRBJ1-5	TRBV15	CATSRGGQVNQPQHF
TRBJ2-1	TRBV7-6	CASSLANLAGVDEQFF
TRBJ2-7	TRBV28	CASTAAPGRGNYEQYF
TRBJ1-1	TRBV7-9	CASSLGRDRGITEAFF
TRBJ2-6	TRBV7-9	CASSYLGQAQRANVLTF
TRBJ1-5	TRBV27	CASSPDRADQPQHF
TRBJ1-3	TRBV7-2	CASRALYSGNTIYF
TRBJ2-3	TRBV19	CASSIGQGSTSGRTDTQYF
TRBJ2-7	TRBV7-2	CASSLELGLFNYEQYF
TRBJ2-3	TRBV7-8	CASSLAQGQGGTDTQYF
TRBJ2-7	TRBV24-1	CATSERTGGLYEQYF
TRBJ2-7	TRBV6-5	CASSYSAVSYEQYF
TRBJ1-5	TRBV28	CASTTPDRVFQPQHF
TRBJ2-7	TRBV12-3/TRBV12-4	CASSSPRHEQYF
TRBJ1-2	TRBV3-1/TRBV3-2	CASSQRDIPYGYTF
TRBJ2-5	TRBV5-4	CASSLMTRRQETQYF
TRBJ2-1	TRBV2	CASSEALLGDFTYNEQFF
TRBJ2-7	TRBV5-1	CASSLELAGAPHEQYF
TRBJ2-5	TRBV3-1/TRBV3-2	CASSQELLVGKTQYF
TRBJ2-3	TRBV27	CASSLRAGGPRGSRSSTDTQYF
TRBJ2-5	TRBV5-4	CASSLRGLAGAGETQYF
TRBJ2-1	TRBV28	CATGGLAGWHEQFF
TRBJ2-1	TRBV13	CASSLRNEQFF
TRBJ2-7	TRBV30	CAWSVIGGRFYEQYF
TRBJ2-3	TRBV30	CAWREGGETDTQYF
TRBJ2-3	TRBV5-1	CASSLVSGSRADTQYF
TRBJ2-7	TRBV6-2/TRBV6-3	CASSYSAGPYEQYF
TRBJ1-2	TRBV7-9	CASSLGRGYGYTF
TRBJ2-3	TRBV27	CASSPLAGGPDTQYF
TRBJ2-7	TRBV19	CASRLRDRSYKQYF
TRBJ1-5	TRBV6-5	CASSLDAEGIQPQHF
TRBJ2-1	TRBV4-3	CASSPRTSGRTYNEQFF
TRBJ1-6	TRBV5-1	CASSRFGGAYNSPLHF
TRBJ1-2	TRBV27	CASSLSTDRGKGYTF